This T cell receptor (beta chain) was profiled in a study of blood T cell repertoires in COVID-19. Study details: Donors in the United States, Italy and Spain gave samples during acute or convalescent COVID-19. The analysed material was cDNA or gDNA that came from T cells, B-cell-depleted T cells, or PBMCs.

Original processing methods: Estimation of nucleated cell counts relied on the amplification of reference gene primers. Repertoires were generated with immunoSEQ multiplex PCR, while TCRdb's copy carries only in-frame clones and drops some. The V and J calls and clone size come from that table; D and trimming were worked out from the DNA. This table has fewer than 250,000 clones, approximately 86% appearing once. The CDR3 consists of 15 residues. V lost 5 bases and J lost 2; bases outside the gene matches: 6. Germline V gene sequence: CDR1 ENHRY, CDR2 SYGVKD. The chain has TRBV10-3 and TRBJ1-5; 7 positions match TRBD1. This sequence was found in a man aged 35 to 55 with acute or convalescent COVID-19. Sequenced sample: peripheral blood. In DNA, the CDR3 is TGTGCCATCAGTAAGGGGGCGGAGGGCAATCAGCCCCAGCATTTT. Translating gives CAISKGAEGNQPQHF.